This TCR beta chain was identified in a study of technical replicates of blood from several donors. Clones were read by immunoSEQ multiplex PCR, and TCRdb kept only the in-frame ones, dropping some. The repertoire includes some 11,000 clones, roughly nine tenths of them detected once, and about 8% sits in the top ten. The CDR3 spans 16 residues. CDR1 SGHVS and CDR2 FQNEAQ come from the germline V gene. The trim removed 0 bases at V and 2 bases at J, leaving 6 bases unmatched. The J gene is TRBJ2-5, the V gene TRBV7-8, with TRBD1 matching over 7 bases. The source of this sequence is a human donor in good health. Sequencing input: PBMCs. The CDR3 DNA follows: TGTGCCAGCAGCTTAGCTCGTCACAGGGGTCAAGAGACCCAGTACTTC. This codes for CASSLARHRGQETQYF.